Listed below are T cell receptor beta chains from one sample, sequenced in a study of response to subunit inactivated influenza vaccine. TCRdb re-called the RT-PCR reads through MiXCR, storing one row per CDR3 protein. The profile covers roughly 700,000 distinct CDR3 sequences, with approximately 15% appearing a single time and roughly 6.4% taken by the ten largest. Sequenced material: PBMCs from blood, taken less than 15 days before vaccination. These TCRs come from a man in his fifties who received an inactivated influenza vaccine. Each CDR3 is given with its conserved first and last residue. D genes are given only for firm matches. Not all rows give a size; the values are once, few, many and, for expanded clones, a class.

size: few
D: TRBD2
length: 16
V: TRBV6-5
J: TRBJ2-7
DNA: TGTGCCAGCAGTTACTCCGGGACTAGCGTGCCCTACGAGCAGTACTTC
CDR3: CASSYSGTSVPYEQYF

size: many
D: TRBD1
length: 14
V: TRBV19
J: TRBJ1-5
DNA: TGTGCCAGTCATACAGGGGGCGGAAATCAGCCCCAGCATTTT
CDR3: CASHTGGGNQPQHF

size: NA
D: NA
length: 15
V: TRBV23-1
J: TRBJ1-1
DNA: TGCGCCAGCAGTCAATCCGGGGGAGGGAACACTGAAGCTTTCTTT
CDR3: CASSQSGGGNTEAFF

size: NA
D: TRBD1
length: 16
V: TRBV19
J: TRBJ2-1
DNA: TGTGCCAGTAGTATTGGGCAGGGGGTAGGGTACAATGAGCAGTTCTTC
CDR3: CASSIGQGVGYNEQFF

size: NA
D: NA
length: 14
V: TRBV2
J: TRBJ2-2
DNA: TGTGCCAGCTGTGGGACGCGCAGCACCGGGGAGCTGTTTTTT
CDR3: CASCGTRSTGELFF

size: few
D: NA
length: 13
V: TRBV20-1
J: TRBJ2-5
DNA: TGCAGTGCCAGCCAGGGAGGCCAAGAGACCCAGTACTTC
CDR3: CSASQGGQETQYF

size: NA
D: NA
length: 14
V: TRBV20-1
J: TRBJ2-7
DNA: TGCAGTGCTAGAGATAGAGCCAGGCTGGGTGAGCAGTACTTC
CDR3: CSARDRARLGEQYF

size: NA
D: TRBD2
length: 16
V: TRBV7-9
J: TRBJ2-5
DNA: TGTGCCAGCAGCCCGAGGGGACTAGCGGTACAAGAGACCCAGTACTTC
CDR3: CASSPRGLAVQETQYF

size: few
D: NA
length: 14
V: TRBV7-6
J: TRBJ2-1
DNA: TGTGCCAGCAGCTTGAGGCACGGAAACAATGAGCAGTTCTTC
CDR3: CASSLRHGNNEQFF

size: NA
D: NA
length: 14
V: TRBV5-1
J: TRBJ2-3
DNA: TGCGCCAGCAGCGTGGGGTGGGGCACAGATACGCAGTATTTT
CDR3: CASSVGWGTDTQYF

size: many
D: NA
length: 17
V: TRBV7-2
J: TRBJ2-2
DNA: TGTGCCAGCAGCTCCTCGGGGGTGAGGGCAAACACCGGGGAGCTGTTTTTT
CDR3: CASSSSGVRANTGELFF

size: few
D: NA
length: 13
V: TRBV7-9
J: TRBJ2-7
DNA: TGTGCCAGCAGCTTAGATGTTAACTACGAGCAGTACTTC
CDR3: CASSLDVNYEQYF

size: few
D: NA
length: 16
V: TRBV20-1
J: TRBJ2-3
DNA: TGCAGTGCTAGAGATTCTGGCAGTGCCCTAGCAGATACGCAGTATTTT
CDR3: CSARDSGSALADTQYF